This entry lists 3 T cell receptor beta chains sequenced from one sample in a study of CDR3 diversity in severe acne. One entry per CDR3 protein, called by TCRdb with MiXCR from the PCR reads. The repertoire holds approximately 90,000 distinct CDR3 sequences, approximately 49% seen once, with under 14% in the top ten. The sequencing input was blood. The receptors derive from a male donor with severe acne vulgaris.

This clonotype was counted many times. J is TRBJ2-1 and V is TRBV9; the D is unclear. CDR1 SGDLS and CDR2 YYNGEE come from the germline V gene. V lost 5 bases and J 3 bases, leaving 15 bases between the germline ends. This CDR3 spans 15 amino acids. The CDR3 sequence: CASSSGRRGYNEQFF. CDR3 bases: TGTGCCAGCAGTTCCGGACGAAGAGGCTACAATGAGCAGTTCTTC.

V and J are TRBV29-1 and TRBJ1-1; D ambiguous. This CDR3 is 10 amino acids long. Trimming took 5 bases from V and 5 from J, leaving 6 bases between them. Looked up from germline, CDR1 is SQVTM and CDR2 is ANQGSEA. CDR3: CSVIRTEAFF. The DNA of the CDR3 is TGCAGCGTTATCAGAACTGAAGCTTTCTTT.

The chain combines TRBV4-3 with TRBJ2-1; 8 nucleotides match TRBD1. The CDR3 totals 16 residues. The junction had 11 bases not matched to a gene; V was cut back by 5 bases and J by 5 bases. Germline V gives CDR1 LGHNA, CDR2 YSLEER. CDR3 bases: TGCGCCAGCAGCAGCCGAACCGGGACAGGAAACAATGAGCAGTTCTTC. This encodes CASSSRTGTGNNEQFF.